Following are 19 T cell receptor beta chains from one sample sequenced in a study of radiotherapy plus CTLA-4 blockade in lung cancer. Profiled with immunoSEQ multiplex PCR; TCRdb holds only in-frame clones, not every one. Of about 43,000 clones in the sample, 65% to 75% were seen once. The specimen comprised peripheral blood, sampled from a patient treated with radiotherapy plus ipilimumab. The receptors stem from a human donor with non-small cell lung cancer who had a partial response to radiotherapy plus ipilimumab.

CDR3 loop: CASSGGGTGNYEQYF. For the CDR3, the DNA is TGTGCCAGCAGCGGAGGTGGGACAGGCAACTACGAGCAGTACTTC. V gene TRBV7-3 combines with J gene TRBJ2-5; 8 bases agree with TRBD1. The last part of the DNA fits TRBJ2-7 better; the J call may be wrong. This CDR3 is built from 15 residues. The germline V gene encodes CDR1 SGHTA and CDR2 FQGTGA.

The gene calls are TRBV30 and TRBJ1-1; a possible D gene is TRBD1 (5 bases). The ends were cut back, 1 base at V and 2 bases at J, with 8 bases in the middle. Per germline, CDR1 GTSNPN and CDR2 SVGIG (reference sequence). The CDR3 totals 13 residues. For the CDR3, the DNA is TGTGCCTGGAGTGGGGGGGGTAACACTGAAGCTTTCTTT. Its protein product is CAWSGGGNTEAFF.

The chain uses TRBV25-1 and TRBJ1-2, with a weak D call TRBD1 (6 bases). The germline V gene has CDR1 MGHDK and CDR2 SYGVNS. This CDR3 spans 14 amino acids. V lost 3 bases to trimming and J lost 5 bases, with 13 bases between them. The CDR3 coding sequence is TGTGCCAGCAGTGATCAAACAGGGTTATATGGCTACACCTTC. Its protein is CASSDQTGLYGYTF.

The chain has TRBV6-1 and TRBJ2-1, with 8 bases identical to TRBD1. The CDR3 is made up of 15 amino acids. CDR1 MNHNS and CDR2 SASEGT come from the germline V gene. V was clipped by 5 bases and J by 9 bases; unmatched bases: 12. CDR3 residues: CASSSRTGLTSEQFF. CDR3 DNA: TGTGCCAGCAGTTCCCGGACAGGGCTAACGTCTGAGCAGTTCTTC.

This chain joins TRBV30 and TRBJ1-2; 10 bases are a match to TRBD1. The CDR3 loop spans 13 amino acids. CDR1 is GTSNPN and CDR2 is SVGIG in the germline V gene (reference sequence). The V segment lost 3 bases and the J segment 4 bases; nucleotides outside the gene matches: 2. The CDR3 region has the DNA TGTGCCTGGAGGGGGGACAGGGGCTATGGCTACACCTTC. It is translated as CAWRGDRGYGYTF.

This clone was recorded a few times. The rearrangement uses TRBV7-9 and TRBJ1-1; TRBD1 aligns across 8 bases. CDR3 length equals 16 residues. Trimming at V came to 5 bases and at J to 8 bases, leaving 16 bases not matched to a gene. Germline CDR1 is SEHNR and CDR2 is FQNEAQ (reference sequence). DNA of the CDR3: TGTGCCAGCAGCCAACTTACCCGGGGACAGGACGTCGAAGCTTTCTTT. It codes for CASSQLTRGQDVEAFF. The whole variable domain, filled in from reference TRBV7-9 and TRBJ1-1, reads DTGVSQNPRHKITKRGQNVTFRCDPISEHNRLYWYRQTLGQGPEFLTYFQNEAQLEKSRLLSDRFSAERPKGSFSTLEIQRTEQGDSAMYLCASSQLTRGQDVEAFFGQGTRLTVV.

V and J are TRBV4-1 and TRBJ2-3, with D possibly TRBD2 on 6 matching bases. The CDR3 has 16 amino acids. CDR1 and CDR2 (germline): MGHRA, YSYEKL. V dropped 1 base and J dropped 0 bases, with 11 bases sitting between them. The CDR3 DNA follows: TGCGCCAGCAGCCAAGGACTAGTTTTTAGCACAGATACGCAGTATTTT. Amino acids: CASSQGLVFSTDTQYF.

The chain is built from TRBV27 and TRBJ2-1; 9 nucleotides line up with TRBD2. CDR1 and CDR2 from the germline V gene are MNHEY and SMNVEV (reference sequence). Losses at the gene ends were 6 bases for V and 0 bases for J; bases not matched to a gene: 18. The CDR3 sequence is 20 residues long. Here the CDR3 reads CASRLASVAGVRSSYNEQFF. CDR3 sequence (DNA): TGTGCCAGCAGGCTGGCCTCCGTAGCGGGGGTCCGAAGCTCCTACAATGAGCAGTTCTTC.

This clone was detected ten times or more. The chain joins TRBV30 to TRBJ2-3; the D gene is possibly TRBD1 (6 bases). The CDR3 is 14 amino acids. Trimming removed 2 bases at V and 4 bases at J, with 13 bases between. Germline V gene sequence: CDR1 GTSNPN, CDR2 SVGIG (reference sequence). CDR3 loop: CAWSYPGTPDTQYF. CDR3 DNA sequence: TGTGCCTGGAGTTACCCGGGGACACCAGATACGCAGTATTTT.

The chain joins TRBV5-6 to TRBJ1-2; D call uncertain. The V and J ends lost 4 bases and 3 bases respectively, with 13 bases between them. The CDR3 totals 14 residues. From germline, CDR1 is SGHDT and CDR2 YYEEEE. The CDR3 DNA follows: TGTGCCAGCAGCCCGTCTCCCCCCGACTATGGCTACACCTTC. The encoded protein is CASSPSPPDYGYTF.

The chain couples TRBV5-1 to TRBJ2-3; TRBD2 matches at 9 bases. Germline CDR1 SGHRS, CDR2 YFSETQ. This CDR3 has 14 residues. V gave up 6 bases and J gave up 2 bases; unmatched junction bases: 4. CDR3 DNA sequence: TGCGCCAGCACCTCTAGCGGGGCCACAGATACGCAGTATTTT. This sequence encodes CASTSSGATDTQYF. Full variable domain (outside the CDR3, taken from reference TRBV5-1 and TRBJ2-3): KAGVTQTPRYLIKTRGQQVTLSCSPISGHRSVSWYQQTPGQGLQFLFEYFSETQRNKGNFPGRFSGRQFSNSRSEMNVSTLELGDSALYLCASTSSGATDTQYFGPGTRLTVL.

J is TRBJ1-2 and V is TRBV9, with a weak D call TRBD1 (6 bases). The CDR3 loop spans 12 amino acids. Deletions cut 6 bases from V and 9 bases from J, with 15 bases between. Germline CDR1 SGDLS, CDR2 YYNGEE. The CDR3 DNA sequence: TGTGCCAGCAACCGGGACACCGACCGCTACACCTTC. Protein product: CASNRDTDRYTF.

The gene calls are TRBV30 and TRBJ2-3, with 8 bases lining up with TRBD2. V trimming: 4 bases; J trimming: 4 bases; junction bases outside the gene matches: 4. The V gene's germline CDR1 is GTSNPN and CDR2 SVGIG (reference sequence). The CDR3 length is 13 residues. This chain's CDR3 is CAWTGRVADTQYF. Written as DNA, the CDR3 is TGTGCCTGGACCGGGAGGGTGGCAGATACGCAGTATTTT.

In this sample, this clone turned up once. This chain connects TRBV6-6 to TRBJ1-1; no definite D call. From germline, CDR1 is MNHNY and CDR2 SVGAGI (reference sequence). This CDR3 spans 15 amino acids. The V gene lost 5 bases and the J gene lost 1 base, with 14 bases spanning the gap. For the CDR3, the DNA is TGTGCCAGCAGTGACCTTCTACGGGGGAACACTGAAGCTTTCTTT. Translation: CASSDLLRGNTEAFF.

This clone was recorded a few times. This rearrangement joins TRBV10-3 to TRBJ2-5; D is possibly TRBD1 (6 bases). The CDR3 loop spans 12 amino acids. V gave up 4 bases and J gave up 4 bases, with 7 bases separating them. The V gene's germline CDR1 is ENHRY and CDR2 SYGVKD. The CDR3 DNA is TGTGCCATCAGTGCCAGGGGAGAGACCCAGTACTTC. This translates into CAISARGETQYF.

This chain joins TRBV5-1 and TRBJ2-2; D is ambiguous. V gave up 0 bases and J gave up 5 bases, with 11 bases separating them. Germline values: CDR1 SGHRS, CDR2 YFSETQ. CDR3 size: 15 residues. The CDR3 sequence is CASSLAPRATGELFF. In nucleotides, the CDR3 is TGCGCCAGCAGCTTGGCCCCTCGAGCTACCGGGGAGCTGTTTTTT.

This sequence joins TRBV6-5 and TRBJ2-2; tentatively, D is TRBD1 (6 bases). The CDR3 is 13 amino acids. Trimming removed 6 bases from V and 3 bases from J, with 8 bases in between. The germline V gene has CDR1 MNHEY and CDR2 SVGAGI. The CDR3 region has the DNA TGTGCCAGCAGGAGACAGGACACCGGGGAGCTGTTTTTT. Protein sequence: CASRRQDTGELFF.

The chain employs TRBV9 and TRBJ2-7, with a tentative D call TRBD1 (6 bases). Trimming took 0 bases from V and 1 from J, leaving 11 bases between them. The CDR3 is 15 amino acids. Germline CDR1 is SGDLS and CDR2 is YYNGEE. The DNA of the CDR3 is TGTGCCAGCAGCGTAGAAGGGGGAGCGTCCTACGAGCAGTACTTC. Its translation: CASSVEGGASYEQYF.

The chain carries TRBV2 and TRBJ2-7, with D maybe TRBD1 (6 bases). CDR1 and CDR2 from the germline V gene are SNHLY and FYNNEI. This CDR3 is 14 amino acids long. Trimming cost V 4 bases and J 2 bases, with 12 bases left between them. CDR3 sequence (DNA): TGTGCCAGCAGTGCGCGGACAGCAGCCTACGAGCAGTACTTC. Residues: CASSARTAAYEQYF. Supplemented by reference TRBV2 and TRBJ2-7, the full variable domain reads EPEVTQTPSHQVTQMGQEVILRCVPISNHLYFYWYRQILGQKVEFLVSFYNNEISEKSEIFDDQFSVERPDGSNFTLKIRSTKLEDSAMYFCASSARTAAYEQYFGPGTRLTVT.